Each of the 7 T cell receptor beta chains below was sequenced from the same sample in a study of cytomegalovirus exposure and HLA in healthy donors. Generated by immunoSEQ multiplex PCR, the TCRdb table keeps only in-frame clones and is missing some. In the table there are around 150,000 clones, 88% of which are singletons. The sequenced sample consisted of PBMCs. The receptors were gathered from a man in his late teens or twenties in good health and CMV-seronegative.

This clone is a singleton in its sample. V usage is TRBV6-1 and J usage is TRBJ2-1; TRBD1 aligns across 7 bases. The CDR3 is 15 residues long. CDR1 and CDR2 (germline): MNHNS, SASEGT. V trimming: 4 bases; J trimming: 7 bases; junction bases outside the gene matches: 10. CDR3: CASSGDRVLGNEQFF. For the CDR3, the DNA is TGTGCCAGCAGTGGGGACAGAGTACTTGGGAATGAGCAGTTCTTC.

The chain's CDR3 is CASSLRGGTNYGYTF. The CDR3 nucleotides are TGTGCCAGCAGTTTAAGGGGGGGTACTAACTATGGCTACACCTTC. The V and J genes are TRBV28 and TRBJ1-2, with D possibly matching TRBD1 (6 bases). With 2 bases removed from V and 0 bases from J, the gap between germline ends came to 10 bases. Per germline, CDR1 MDHEN and CDR2 SYDVKM. The CDR3 covers 15 residues.

This clone was found a few times. CDR3 nucleotide sequence: TGTGCCAGCAGTTTGGAGGGGACCTCGAACACCGGGGAGCTGTTTTTT. Its protein product is CASSLEGTSNTGELFF. The chain has TRBV6-5 and TRBJ2-2; the D gene is possibly TRBD2 (6 bases). Trimming took 4 bases from V and 0 from J, leaving 12 bases between them. This CDR3 region has 16 residues. From germline, CDR1 is MNHEY and CDR2 SVGAGI.

The rearrangement joins TRBV4-3 to TRBJ1-4, with a tentative D call TRBD1 (6 bases). The CDR3 runs 15 residues. Trimming took off 0 bases at V and 5 bases at J, with 10 bases between the two ends. Germline loops: CDR1 LGHNA, CDR2 YSLEER. DNA of the CDR3: TGCGCCAGCAGCCAAGATCAGGGACACAATGAAAAACTGTTTTTT. It encodes CASSQDQGHNEKLFF.

This clone has a single count. The V and J genes are TRBV28 and TRBJ2-3; no reliable D call. Between the trimmed V and J ends, which lost 8 bases and 5 bases, there was a span of 8 bases. CDR1 and CDR2 (germline): MDHEN, SYDVKM. This CDR3 is built from 11 residues. CDR3 bases: TGTGCCAGCCACAGACGAGATACGCAGTATTTT. It codes for CASHRRDTQYF.

This clone was detected a few times. V gene TRBV6-5 combines with J gene TRBJ1-4, with unresolved D. CDR3 length: 15 amino acids. V lost 4 bases and J 0 bases, leaving 9 bases between the germline ends. Per the germline V gene, CDR1 is MNHEY and CDR2 is SVGAGI. In DNA, the CDR3 is TGTGCCAGCAGTTTAGCCAGTGCAACTAATGAAAAACTGTTTTTT. Translation: CASSLASATNEKLFF.

The chain links TRBV27 to TRBJ2-5; 7 bases map to TRBD1. V trimming: 3 bases; J trimming: 1 base; junction bases outside the gene matches: 5. Germline assignment: CDR1 MNHEY and CDR2 SMNVEV (reference sequence). This CDR3 contains 15 residues. In nucleotides, the CDR3 is TGTGCCAGCAGTTTCCTCACAGGGGCCCAAGAGACCCAGTACTTC. Encoded protein: CASSFLTGAQETQYF.